The text below deals with one TCR beta chain. Its antigen is as yet unknown. These data originate in a study of T cell responses to AZD1222 COVID-19 vaccine. Study-wide results and limits: Repertoire collection took place solely once the T cell response had peaked. Unmutated regions of variants are reportedly targeted by nearly half of spike-specific TCRs.

Germline CDR1 and CDR2: MDHEN and SYDVKM. This CDR3 has 15 residues. The V end lost 2 bases, the J end lost 3 bases, and 13 bases lay between the germline ends. The protocol was immunoSEQ multiplex PCR, while the TCRdb copy is restricted to in-frame clones and leaves out a portion. This sample carries 150,000 to 200,000 clones, over 80% of them seen once, and the ten largest clones take under 8%. The sample was peripheral blood, taken on day 0 of AZD1222 vaccination. The genes are TRBV28 and TRBJ1-2; TRBD1 is a possible D gene (6 bases). This TCR came from an adult in good health. CDR3 protein: CASSLGGRADYGYTF. CDR3 sequence (DNA): TGTGCCAGCAGTTTAGGGGGCAGGGCAGACTATGGCTACACCTTC.